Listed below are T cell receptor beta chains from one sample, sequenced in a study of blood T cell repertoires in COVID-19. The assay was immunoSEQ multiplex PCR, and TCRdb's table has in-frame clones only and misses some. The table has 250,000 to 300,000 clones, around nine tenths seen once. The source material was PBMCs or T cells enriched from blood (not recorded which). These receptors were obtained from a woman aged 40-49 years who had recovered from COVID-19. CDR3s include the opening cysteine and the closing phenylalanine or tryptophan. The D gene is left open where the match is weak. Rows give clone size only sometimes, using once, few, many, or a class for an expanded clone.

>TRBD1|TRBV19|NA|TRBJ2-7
CASDRGRGEQYF
TGTGCCAGCGACAGGGGTCGGGGCGAGCAGTACTTC
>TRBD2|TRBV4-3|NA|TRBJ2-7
CASSQDGALAGHNHDEQYF
TGCGCCAGCAGCCAAGATGGGGCCCTAGCGGGCCATAACCACGACGAGCAGTACTTC
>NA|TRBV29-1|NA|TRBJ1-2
CSVISRWGSIGGPNYGYTF
TGCAGCGTCATAAGCAGATGGGGTTCGATTGGGGGCCCTAACTATGGCTACACCTTC
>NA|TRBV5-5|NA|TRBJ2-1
CASSSEIYNEQFF
TGTGCCAGCAGCTCTGAGATATACAATGAGCAGTTCTTC
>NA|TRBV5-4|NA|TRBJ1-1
CASSFGGYTEAFF
TGTGCCAGCAGCTTTGGGGGGTACACTGAAGCTTTCTTT
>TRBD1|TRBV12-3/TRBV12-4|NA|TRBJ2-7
CASSSGQGNEQYF
TGTGCCAGCAGTTCGGGACAGGGAAACGAGCAGTACTTC
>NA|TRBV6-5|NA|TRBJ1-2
CASSYGADNYGYTF
TGTGCCAGCAGTTACGGGGCAGATAACTATGGCTACACCTTC
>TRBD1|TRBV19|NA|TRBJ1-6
CASSIDQTGVRSPLHF
TGTGCCAGTAGTATAGATCAGACAGGGGTCCGCTCACCCCTCCACTTT
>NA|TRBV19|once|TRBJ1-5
CASSIYRDSNQPQHF
TGTGCCAGTAGTATTTACAGGGATAGCAATCAGCCCCAGCATTTT
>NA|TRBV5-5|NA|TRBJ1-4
CASSSQTILQEKLFF
TGTGCCAGCAGTTCACAAACGATTCTGCAGGAAAAACTGTTTTTT
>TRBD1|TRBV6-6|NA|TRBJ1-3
CASRRLGTARSSGNTIYF
TGTGCCAGCAGACGACTCGGGACAGCCCGAAGCTCTGGAAACACCATATATTTT
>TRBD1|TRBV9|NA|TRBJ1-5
CASGGGDRVQPQHF
TGTGCCAGTGGAGGGGGGGACAGGGTCCAGCCCCAGCATTTT
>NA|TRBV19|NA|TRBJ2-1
CASSQLPGQGHEQFF
TGTGCCAGTAGTCAACTTCCGGGCCAGGGGCATGAGCAGTTCTTC
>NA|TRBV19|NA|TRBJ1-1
CASRWGVNTEAFF
TGTGCCAGTAGATGGGGGGTCAACACTGAAGCTTTCTTT
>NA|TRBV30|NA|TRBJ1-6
CAWTEGSSPLHF
TGTGCCTGGACGGAGGGATCTTCACCCCTCCACTTT
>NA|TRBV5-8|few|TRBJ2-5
CASSLLSWTEQETQYF
TGTGCCAGCAGCTTGTTGAGCTGGACAGAGCAAGAGACCCAGTACTTC
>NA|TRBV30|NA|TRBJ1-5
CAWGPQGNQPQHF
TGTGCCTGGGGGCCACAGGGAAATCAGCCCCAGCATTTT
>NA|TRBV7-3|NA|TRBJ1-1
CASSSTADGNTEAFF
TGTGCCAGCAGCTCGACTGCGGATGGGAACACTGAAGCTTTCTTT
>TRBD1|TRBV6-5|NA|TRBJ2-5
CASTPLGQQETQYF
TGTGCCAGCACCCCGTTGGGACAGCAAGAGACCCAGTACTTC
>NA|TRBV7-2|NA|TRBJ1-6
CASSLVGQGFNNSPLHF
TGTGCCAGCAGCCTAGTAGGGCAGGGGTTTAATAATTCACCCCTCCACTTT
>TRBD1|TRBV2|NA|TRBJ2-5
CASRDRGFQETQYF
TGTGCCAGCCGGGACAGGGGGTTTCAAGAGACCCAGTACTTC
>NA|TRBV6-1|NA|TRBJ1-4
CASSEVSTAGLFF
TGTGCCAGCAGTGAAGTCAGTACAGCCGGTCTGTTTTTT
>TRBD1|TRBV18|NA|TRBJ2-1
CASSKDRVHEQFF
TGTGCCAGCTCAAAGGACAGGGTTCATGAGCAGTTCTTC
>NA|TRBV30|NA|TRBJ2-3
CAWSISRDFPTFTDTQYF
TGTGCCTGGAGTATCTCGCGGGACTTTCCCACCTTCACAGATACGCAGTATTTT
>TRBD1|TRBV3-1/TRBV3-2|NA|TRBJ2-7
CASSQYTGTGNYEQYF
TGTGCCAGCAGCCAATATACCGGGACAGGGAACTACGAGCAGTACTTC
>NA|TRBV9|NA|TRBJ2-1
CASSVGGGAPEQFF
TGTGCCAGCAGCGTAGGTGGGGGGGCCCCTGAGCAGTTCTTC
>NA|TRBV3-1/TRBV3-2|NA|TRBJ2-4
CASSQAQGAGMDIQYF
TGTGCCAGCAGCCAAGCACAAGGGGCTGGTATGGACATTCAGTACTTC
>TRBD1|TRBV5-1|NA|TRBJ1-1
CASSLVGQGGTEAFF
TGCGCCAGCAGCTTGGTGGGACAGGGGGGGACTGAAGCTTTCTTT
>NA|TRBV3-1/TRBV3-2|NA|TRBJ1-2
CASSQEALQGRFGYTF
TGTGCCAGCAGCCAAGAGGCCCTACAGGGTAGGTTTGGCTACACCTTC
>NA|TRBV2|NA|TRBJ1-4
CASSEGQRGEKLFF
TGTGCCAGCAGTGAAGGACAAAGGGGTGAAAAACTGTTTTTT
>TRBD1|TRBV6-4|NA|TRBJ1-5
CASSPSGTGSNQPQHF
TGTGCCAGCAGCCCGTCCGGGACAGGGAGCAATCAGCCCCAGCATTTT
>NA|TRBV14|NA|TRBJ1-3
CASSQRTAGDTIYF
TGTGCCAGCAGCCAGAGGACCGCGGGGGACACCATATATTTT
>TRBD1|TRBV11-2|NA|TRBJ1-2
CASSLVRDRGYGYTF
TGTGCCAGCAGCTTAGTACGGGACAGGGGTTATGGCTACACCTTC
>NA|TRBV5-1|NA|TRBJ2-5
CASTTGGRGGIETQYF
TGCGCCAGCACCACCGGGGGGCGCGGCGGGATCGAGACCCAGTACTTC
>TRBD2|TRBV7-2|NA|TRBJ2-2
CASSLDPPAGQNTGELFF
TGTGCCAGCAGCTTAGACCCGCCAGCGGGGCAGAACACCGGGGAGCTGTTTTTT
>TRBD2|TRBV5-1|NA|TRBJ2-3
CASSLLAGGTDTQYF
TGCGCCAGCAGCTTACTAGCGGGGGGCACAGATACGCAGTATTTT
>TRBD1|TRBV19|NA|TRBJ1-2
CASSRTGSQYGYTF
TGTGCCAGTAGTCGGACAGGGTCTCAGTATGGCTACACCTTC
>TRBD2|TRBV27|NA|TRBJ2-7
CASRVRTSGSSYEQYF
TGTGCCAGCAGGGTGAGGACTAGCGGCAGCTCCTACGAGCAGTACTTC
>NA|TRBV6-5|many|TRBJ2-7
CASSPTIPGEQYF
TGTGCCAGCAGTCCCACTATACCGGGCGAGCAGTACTTC
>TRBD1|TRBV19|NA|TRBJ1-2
CASSPGAGGRGGYTF
TGTGCCAGTAGTCCCGGGGCAGGGGGCCGTGGTGGCTACACCTTC
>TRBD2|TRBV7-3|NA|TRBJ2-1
CASSLNGVAGDNEQFF
TGTGCCAGCAGCTTAAACGGGGTAGCGGGAGACAATGAGCAGTTCTTC